What follows are 9 T cell receptor beta chains derived from one specimen sequenced in a study of Ad26.COV2.S vaccination and SARS-CoV-2 variants. Treatment indicated: around 19 received Ad26.COV2.S at low or high dose, single or two shots; about 5 received placebo; per-sample allocation not given. Each sample was drawn 63 days after the first injection (of vaccine or placebo). Assay used: immunoSEQ multiplex PCR; TCRdb lists only in-frame clones, some missing. Of 500,000 or so clones in the sample, around nine tenths were seen once. The source was peripheral blood, collected in a trial of Ad26.COV2.S vaccine versus placebo. Every receptor here comes from a person aged 18-65 years who received the Ad26.COV2.S COVID-19 vaccine or a placebo.

The J gene is TRBJ2-7, the V gene TRBV30, with 10 positions matching TRBD1. Germline V lookup: CDR1 GTSNPN, CDR2 SVGIG (reference sequence). V dropped 1 base and J dropped 9; count of bases not matched to a gene: 0. There are 11 residues in the CDR3. CDR3 sequence reads: CAWSGDRGQYF. CDR3 nucleotide sequence: TGTGCCTGGAGTGGGGACAGGGGGCAGTACTTC.

The V call is TRBV11-2, the J call TRBJ1-2, with D maybe TRBD1 (5 bases). Per germline, CDR1 SGHAT and CDR2 FQNNGV. The CDR3 totals 10 residues. V dropped 11 bases and J dropped 5 bases, with 9 bases sitting between them. The CDR3, as DNA: TGTGCCGGGGGGGAATATGGCTACACCTTC. Its translation is CAGGEYGYTF.

This clone has only one observation. The chain combines TRBV2 with TRBJ1-1, with no clear D. From germline, CDR1 is SNHLY and CDR2 FYNNEI. V was shortened by 1 base and J by 1 base, with 7 bases between the two germline ends. The CDR3 runs 14 residues. This chain's CDR3 is CASSEVTKNTEAFF. For the CDR3, the DNA is TGTGCCAGCAGTGAAGTAACCAAGAACACTGAAGCTTTCTTT.

The rearrangement links TRBV7-8 to TRBJ1-2; D is unclear. The CDR3 consists of 15 residues. Germline values: CDR1 SGHVS, CDR2 FQNEAQ. Trimming shortened V by 1 base and J by 0 bases, and 9 bases separated the two germline ends. CDR3 protein: CASSLDGNTNYGYTF. CDR3 sequence (DNA): TGTGCCAGCAGCTTAGACGGCAACACTAACTATGGCTACACCTTC.

The V call is TRBV5-4, the J call TRBJ2-5, with TRBD2 matching over 14 bases. The CDR3 has 16 amino acids. V gave up 2 bases and J gave up 2 bases; unmatched junction bases: 2. The germline CDR1 and CDR2 sequences are SGHNT and YYREEE (reference sequence). This CDR3 reads CASSFRTSGRQETQYF. CDR3 nucleotide sequence: TGTGCCAGCAGCTTTCGGACTAGCGGGAGGCAAGAGACCCAGTACTTC.

This chain uses TRBV7-2 with TRBJ2-7; D is possibly TRBD2 (6 bases). Germline V lookup: CDR1 SGHTA, CDR2 FQGNSA. The germline V and J ends were trimmed by 5 bases and 7 bases, with 21 bases remaining between them. CDR3 length equals 15 residues. The CDR3 sequence is CASSPGGTAVGEQYF. The CDR3 DNA reads as TGTGCCAGCAGCCCTGGGGGGACGGCGGTAGGAGAGCAGTACTTC.

This chain links TRBV28 with TRBJ1-2; D unresolved. The germline V gene has CDR1 MDHEN and CDR2 SYDVKM. The CDR3 has 14 residues. V was cut by 2 bases and J by 1 base, with 8 bases left in between. The CDR3 reads CASSLGSDNYGYTF. CDR3 coding DNA: TGTGCCAGCAGTTTAGGCAGCGATAACTATGGCTACACCTTC.

CDR3 in amino acids: CASSLNWLGRARANVLTF. The CDR3 bases are TGTGCCAGCAGCTTAAATTGGTTGGGGCGGGCGAGGGCCAACGTCCTGACTTTC. This chain joins TRBV7-2 and TRBJ2-6; either TRBD1 or TRBD2 may supply D (5 bases each). CDR3 size: 18 residues. Germline V gives CDR1 SGHTA, CDR2 FQGNSA. The V gene lost 2 bases and the J gene lost 5 bases, with 19 bases spanning the gap.

The rearrangement links TRBV9 to TRBJ1-1; D is uncertain. The CDR3 consists of 14 residues. Germline CDR1 reads SGDLS; CDR2 reads YYNGEE. Deletions cut 4 bases from V and 3 bases from J, with 13 bases between. CDR3 in DNA: TGTGCCAGCAGCATACGTCCGACCGACACTGAAGCTTTCTTT. Translating it yields CASSIRPTDTEAFF. The variable domain in full, with the rest retrieved from reference TRBV9 and TRBJ1-1, is DSGVTQTPKHLITATGQRVTLRCSPRSGDLSVYWYQQSLDQGLQFLIQYYNGEERAKGNILERFSAQQFPDLHSELNLSSLELGDSALYFCASSIRPTDTEAFFGQGTRLTVV.